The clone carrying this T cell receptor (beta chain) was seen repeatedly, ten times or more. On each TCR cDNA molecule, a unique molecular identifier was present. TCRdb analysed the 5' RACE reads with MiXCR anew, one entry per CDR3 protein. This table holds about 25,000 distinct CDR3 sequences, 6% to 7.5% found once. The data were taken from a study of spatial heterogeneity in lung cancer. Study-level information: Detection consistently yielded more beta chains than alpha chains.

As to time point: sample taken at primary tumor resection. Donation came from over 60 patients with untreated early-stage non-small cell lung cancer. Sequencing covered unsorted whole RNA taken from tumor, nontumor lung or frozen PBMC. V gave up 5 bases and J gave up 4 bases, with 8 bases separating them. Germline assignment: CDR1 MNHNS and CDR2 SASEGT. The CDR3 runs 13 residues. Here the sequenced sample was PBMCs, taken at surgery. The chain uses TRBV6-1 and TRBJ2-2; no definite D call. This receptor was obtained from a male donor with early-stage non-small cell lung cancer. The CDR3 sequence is CASSLESTGELFF. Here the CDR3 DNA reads TGTGCCAGCAGTCTAGAATCCACCGGGGAGCTGTTTTTT.